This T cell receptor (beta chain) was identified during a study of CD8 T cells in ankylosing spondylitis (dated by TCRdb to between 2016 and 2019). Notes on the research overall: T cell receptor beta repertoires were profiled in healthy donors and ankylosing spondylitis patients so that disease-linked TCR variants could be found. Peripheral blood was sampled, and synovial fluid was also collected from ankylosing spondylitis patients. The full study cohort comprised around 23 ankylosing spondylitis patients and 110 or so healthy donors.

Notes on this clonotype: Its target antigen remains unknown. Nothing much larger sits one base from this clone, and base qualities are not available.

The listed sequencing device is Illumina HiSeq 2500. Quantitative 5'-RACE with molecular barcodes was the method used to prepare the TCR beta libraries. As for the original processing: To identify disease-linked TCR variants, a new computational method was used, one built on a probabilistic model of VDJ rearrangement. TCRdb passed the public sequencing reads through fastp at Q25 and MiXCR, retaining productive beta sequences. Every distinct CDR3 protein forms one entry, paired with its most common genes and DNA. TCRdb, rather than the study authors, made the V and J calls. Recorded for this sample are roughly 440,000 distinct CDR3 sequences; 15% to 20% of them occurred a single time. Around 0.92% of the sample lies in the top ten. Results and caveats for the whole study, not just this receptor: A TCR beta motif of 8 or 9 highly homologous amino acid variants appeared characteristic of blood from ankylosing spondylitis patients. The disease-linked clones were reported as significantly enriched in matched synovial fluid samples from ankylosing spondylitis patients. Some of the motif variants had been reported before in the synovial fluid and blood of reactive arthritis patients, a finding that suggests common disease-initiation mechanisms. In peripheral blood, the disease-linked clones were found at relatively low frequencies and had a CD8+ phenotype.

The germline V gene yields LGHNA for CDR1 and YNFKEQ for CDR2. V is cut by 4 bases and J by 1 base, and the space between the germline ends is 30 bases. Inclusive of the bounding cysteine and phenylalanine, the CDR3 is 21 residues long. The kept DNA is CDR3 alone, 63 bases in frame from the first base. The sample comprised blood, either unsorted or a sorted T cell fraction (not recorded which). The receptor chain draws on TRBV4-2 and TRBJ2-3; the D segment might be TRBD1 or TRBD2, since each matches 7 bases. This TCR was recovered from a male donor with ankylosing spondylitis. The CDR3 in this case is CASSRGLFGGGPDRGTDTQYF. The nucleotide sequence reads TGTGCCAGCAGCCGGGGGCTCTTTGGCGGGGGCCCCGACAGGGGCACAGATACGCAGTATTTT.